This T cell receptor beta chain is from a study of blood T cell repertoires in COVID-19. Method: immunoSEQ multiplex PCR; TCRdb's copy keeps in-frame clones and lacks some. The sample contains a few hundred thousand clones, 90% of which appear only once. Per germline, CDR1 LGHDT and CDR2 YNNKEL (reference sequence). Trimming cost V 6 bases and J 8 bases, with 31 bases left between them. The CDR3 length is 18 residues. The sequencing input was PBMCs or T cells enriched from blood (not recorded which). This receptor was taken from a man aged 25 to 45 who had been exposed to COVID-19. This chain uses TRBV3-1 (or the pseudogene TRBV3-2) with TRBJ2-5; D perhaps matches TRBD2 (9 bases). CDR3 bases: TGTGCCAGCAGGCCAAGAGATGCTAGCGGGGTTTCAGGGGGCACCCAGTACTTC. The encoded protein is CASRPRDASGVSGGTQYF.